The clone carrying this T cell receptor beta chain was seen many times. TCRdb independently ran MiXCR on the 5' RACE reads; one entry per CDR3 protein. The sample holds roughly 20,000 distinct CDR3 sequences; about 4% are singletons and the top ten take more than 1.2%. The sample comes from a study of early T cells in non-severe SARS-CoV-2 infection. The CDR3 loop spans 15 amino acids. The germline CDR1 and CDR2 sequences are MNHEY and SVGAGI. V lost 3 bases to trimming and J lost 1 base; unmatched junction nucleotides: 5. The receptor comes from an adult who was a healthcare worker with PCR-confirmed SARS-CoV-2 infection or an uninfected control (not recorded which). J is TRBJ1-1 and V is TRBV6-5; 7 bases align to TRBD1. The specimen sequenced was whole blood. CDR3 loop: CASSYFDRANTEAFF. DNA of the CDR3: TGTGCCAGCAGTTATTTCGACAGGGCGAACACTGAAGCTTTCTTT.